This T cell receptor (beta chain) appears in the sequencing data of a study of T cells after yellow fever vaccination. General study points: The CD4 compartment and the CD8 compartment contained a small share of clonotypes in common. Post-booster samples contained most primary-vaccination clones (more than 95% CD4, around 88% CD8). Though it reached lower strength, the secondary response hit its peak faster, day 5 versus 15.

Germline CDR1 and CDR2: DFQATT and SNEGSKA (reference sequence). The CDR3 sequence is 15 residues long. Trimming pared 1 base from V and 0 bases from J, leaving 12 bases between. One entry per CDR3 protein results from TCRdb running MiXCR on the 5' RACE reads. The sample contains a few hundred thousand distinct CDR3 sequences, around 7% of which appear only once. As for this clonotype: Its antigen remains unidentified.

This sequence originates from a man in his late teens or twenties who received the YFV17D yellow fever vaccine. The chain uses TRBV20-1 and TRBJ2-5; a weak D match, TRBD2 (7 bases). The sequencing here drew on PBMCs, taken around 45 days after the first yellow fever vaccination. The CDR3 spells CSARVRGADQETQYF. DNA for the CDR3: TGCAGTGCTAGAGTACGGGGGGCCGACCAAGAGACCCAGTACTTC.